A single sample is the source of the 17 T cell receptor beta chains below, sequenced in a study of T cell repertoires in cytomegalovirus infection. These receptors have no known antigen. Using its own MiXCR run on the reads, TCRdb lists one record per CDR3 protein. The top ten hold roughly two thirds of the sample, which has about 60,000 distinct CDR3 sequences, around 30% seen once. Sequencing was carried out using PBMCs, sequenced either directly or after in vitro stimulation (not recorded which). Receptor source: a human donor in good health (CMV status not recorded). Some clones in this sample may be carry-over from other donors' samples.

This clonotype occurred a few times. The V gene is TRBV27, the J gene TRBJ2-3; possible D gene TRBD2, 7 bases. Germline values: CDR1 MNHEY, CDR2 SMNVEV (reference sequence). This CDR3 comprises 16 residues. The V gene lost 5 bases and the J gene lost 3 bases, with 18 bases spanning the gap. The CDR3 here is CASSPGAGARTDTQYF. The CDR3 DNA is TGTGCCAGCAGTCCAGGGGCGGGGGCGAGAACAGATACGCAGTATTTT.

This clonotype came up many times. V gene TRBV7-2 combines with J gene TRBJ2-3, with D possibly matching TRBD2 (5 bases). The CDR3 sequence is 11 residues long. The V end was cut by 4 bases, the J end by 7 bases, with 6 bases between. The germline V gene encodes CDR1 SGHTA and CDR2 FQGNSA. The CDR3 reads CASSSTNTQYF. The CDR3, as DNA: TGTGCCAGCAGCTCGACTAATACGCAGTATTTT.

The gene calls are TRBV6-5 and TRBJ1-1, with D uncertain. Trimming removed 5 bases from V and 0 bases from J, with 13 bases in between. Germline CDR1 MNHEY, CDR2 SVGAGI. This CDR3 spans 15 amino acids. Written as DNA, the CDR3 is TGTGCCAGCAGTACCGGAAACCGAATGAACACTGAAGCTTTCTTT. Protein: CASSTGNRMNTEAFF.

The table lists this clonotype with a few counts. The genes are TRBV7-6 and TRBJ2-1; the match to TRBD1 covers 7 bases. In germline, CDR1 is SGHVS, CDR2 FNYEAQ. Germline trimming cut 1 base from V and 7 bases from J; bases unmatched to any gene: 4. This CDR3 is built from 14 residues. As DNA, the CDR3 is TGTGCCAGCAGCTTAGTAGAGACAGGGAATGAGCAGTTCTTC. Translation gives CASSLVETGNEQFF.

The chain employs TRBV4-2 and TRBJ2-5; either TRBD1 or TRBD2 may supply D (5 bases each). CDR1 LGHNA and CDR2 YNFKEQ come from the germline V gene. V dropped 0 bases and J dropped 5 bases, with 13 bases sitting between them. The CDR3 has 15 amino acids. The CDR3 sequence is CASSQDAARGETQYF. Here the CDR3 DNA reads TGTGCCAGCAGCCAAGACGCCGCGAGGGGTGAGACCCAGTACTTC.

The count of this clonotype is one. The chain has TRBV18 and TRBJ2-7; perhaps D is TRBD1 or TRBD2 (7 bases each). V shed 2 bases and J shed 2 bases, with 13 bases lying between them. Germline V gives CDR1 KGHSH, CDR2 LQKENI. The CDR3 runs to 15 residues. The CDR3 nucleotides read TGTGCCAGCTCACCATTTCCAGGGGGGGCCTACGAGCAGTACTTC. Translating it yields CASSPFPGGAYEQYF. The full variable domain, its missing parts supplied by reference TRBV18 and TRBJ2-7, is NAGVMQNPRHLVRRRGQEARLRCSPMKGHSHVYWYRQLPEEGLKFMVYLQKENIIDESGMPKERFSAEFPKEGPSILRIQQVVRGDSAAYFCASSPFPGGAYEQYFGPGTRLTVT.

This clonotype was picked up a small number of times. The chain couples TRBV28 to TRBJ2-3; D remains ambiguous. Trimming removed 5 bases at V and 0 bases at J, with 27 bases between. The CDR3 runs to 20 residues. Germline V gene data show CDR1 as MDHEN and CDR2 as SYDVKM. The CDR3 DNA reads TGTGCCAGCAGTCTGCCGACTGCCCCCGCTCCAAGTTCTAGCACAGATACGCAGTATTTT. Translating gives CASSLPTAPAPSSSTDTQYF.

The table lists this clonotype with a count of one. The chain combines TRBV29-1 with TRBJ1-1, with no clear D. Per the germline V gene, CDR1 is SQVTM and CDR2 is ANQGSEA. V was shortened by 5 bases and J by 8 bases, with 18 bases between the two germline ends. The CDR3 covers 13 residues. As DNA, the CDR3 is TGCAGCGTTCGCGATTGGGGTCCAGCCGAAGCTTTCTTT. Protein: CSVRDWGPAEAFF.

The rearrangement joins TRBV6-5 to TRBJ2-3; D might be TRBD1 (5 bases). Germline lookup yields CDR1 MNHEY and CDR2 SVGAGI. The CDR3 extends over 15 amino acids. The V and J ends lost 7 bases and 4 bases respectively, with 18 bases between them. The chain's CDR3 is CASKPLGWGADTQYF. DNA of the CDR3: TGTGCCAGCAAGCCATTGGGGTGGGGCGCAGATACGCAGTATTTT.

The rearrangement uses TRBV2 and TRBJ1-3, with D perhaps matching TRBD1 (5 bases). This CDR3 is 14 amino acids long. V was pared by 8 bases and J by 0 bases, with 11 bases between. Germline CDR1 is SNHLY and CDR2 is FYNNEI. This CDR3 is CASGGEGSGNTIYF. DNA of the CDR3: TGTGCCAGCGGAGGGGAAGGCTCTGGAAACACCATATATTTT.

V gene TRBV4-2 combines with J gene TRBJ1-5; 7 nucleotides align to TRBD1. Looked up from germline, CDR1 is LGHNA and CDR2 is YNFKEQ. The CDR3 contains 16 residues. The J segment lost 5 bases and the V segment lost 1 base, leaving 8 bases of the junction unmatched. CDR3 DNA sequence: TGTGCCAGCAGCCAAGGGGGGGGGCAGGGGGATCAGCCCCAGCATTTT. Protein: CASSQGGGQGDQPQHF.

This clonotype was detected ten times or more. The V gene is TRBV7-6, the J gene TRBJ2-5; 10 positions agree with TRBD2. CDR1 is SGHVS, CDR2 FNYEAQ, per germline. V lost 5 bases and J lost 5; bases outside the gene matches: 14. The CDR3 has 17 amino acids. The CDR3 DNA follows: TGTGCCAGCAGCCTCCGGGTAGCGGGGGGCCCCACGGAGACCCAGTACTTC. Amino acids: CASSLRVAGGPTETQYF. The full variable domain, completed using reference TRBV7-6 and TRBJ2-5, is GAGVSQSPRYKVTKRGQDVALRCDPISGHVSLYWYRQALGQGPEFLTYFNYEAQQDKSGLPNDRFSAERPEGSISTLTIQRTEQRDSAMYRCASSLRVAGGPTETQYFGPGTRLLVL.

This clonotype showed up many times. The chain combines TRBV7-2 with TRBJ2-3; D remains ambiguous. Trimming stripped 2 bases from V and 0 bases from J, with 9 bases between. CDR3 length: 15 amino acids. Germline V CDR1 and CDR2: SGHTA, FQGNSA. The CDR3 here is CASSLTRQSTDTQYF. Here the CDR3 DNA reads TGTGCCAGCAGCTTAACCAGGCAGAGCACAGATACGCAGTATTTT.

This rearrangement joins TRBV19 to TRBJ2-1; 11 nucleotides align to TRBD2. The V gene end was trimmed by 9 bases and the J gene end by 10 bases; junction bases not matched to a gene: 11. Germline V lookup: CDR1 LNHDA, CDR2 SQIVND (reference sequence). This CDR3 is built from 14 residues. In nucleotides, the CDR3 is TGTGCCAGCATGATAGCGGGAGGGGCGGGAGAGCAGTTCTTC. This codes for CASMIAGGAGEQFF. Together with reference TRBV19 and TRBJ2-1, the CDR3 gives the full variable domain: DGGITQSPKYLFRKEGQNVTLSCEQNLNHDAMYWYRQDPGQGLRLIYYSQIVNDFQKGDIAEGYSVSREKKESFPLTVTSAQKNPTAFYLCASMIAGGAGEQFFGPGTRLTVL.

V is TRBV5-4 and J is TRBJ2-7, with D possibly TRBD2 on 5 matching bases. V was shortened by 4 bases and J by 3 bases, with 14 bases between the two germline ends. CDR3 length equals 14 residues. The germline V gene encodes CDR1 SGHNT and CDR2 YYREEE (reference sequence). The CDR3 DNA sequence: TGTGCCAGCAGCGTAAGTGGGAGCCTCTACGAGCAGTACTTC. This gives the protein CASSVSGSLYEQYF.

The rearrangement links TRBV28 to TRBJ1-2, with 9 positions matching TRBD1. The CDR3 totals 15 residues. The V segment lost 6 bases and the J segment 6 bases; nucleotides outside the gene matches: 11. Germline CDR1 and CDR2: MDHEN and SYDVKM. Here the CDR3 reads CASSFTGTGTDGYTF. The CDR3 DNA is TGTGCCAGCAGCTTCACCGGGACAGGGACGGATGGCTACACCTTC.

V is TRBV7-2 and J is TRBJ2-7; D unresolved. This CDR3 region has 14 residues. Trimming pared 1 base from V and 5 bases from J, leaving 12 bases between. Germline V CDR1 and CDR2: SGHTA, FQGNSA. CDR3 nucleotides: TGTGCCAGCAGCTTAGACGCTCGTTTCGACGAGCAGTACTTC. This gives the protein CASSLDARFDEQYF.